A selection of T cell receptor beta chains follows, all from one sample in a study of T cells after yellow fever vaccination. TCRdb re-called the 5' RACE reads with MiXCR, one entry per CDR3 protein. The sample consists of around 60,000 distinct CDR3 sequences, approximately 6.1% of them appearing once. Here the sequenced sample was PBMCs, either bulk or a sorted T-cell subset (CD4+, CD8+, memory, or dextramer-sorted; not recorded which), taken on the day of the yellow fever booster vaccination. These receptors were obtained from a man in his late teens or twenties who received the YFV17D yellow fever vaccine. Both conserved end residues are part of each CDR3.

CDR3 protein,J gene,V gene
CSAGQARTDTQYF,TRBJ2-3,TRBV20-1
CASSSQNTEAFF,TRBJ1-1,TRBV5-1
CASSLARNTEAFF,TRBJ1-1,TRBV5-1
CSARKTGVEQFF,TRBJ2-1,TRBV20-1
CASSPGLNTGELFF,TRBJ2-2,TRBV4-2
CSARGGFSYEQYF,TRBJ2-7,TRBV20-1
CASSSQARTGAKYTF,TRBJ1-2,TRBV27
CASLLFRGDGYTF,TRBJ1-2,TRBV12-3/TRBV12-4
CASRWDSEETQYF,TRBJ2-5,TRBV7-9
CASSFLASEQFF,TRBJ2-1,TRBV27
CASSTTGDQETQYF,TRBJ2-5,TRBV27
CASSPGLQGYSGANVLTF,TRBJ2-6,TRBV7-6
CASSVGQGNNEQFF,TRBJ2-1,TRBV25-1
CASSSSSGHNEQFF,TRBJ2-1,TRBV11-2
CASSLDAGTDTQYF,TRBJ2-3,TRBV11-2
CATNQAGPQETQYF,TRBJ2-5,TRBV12-3/TRBV12-4
CASSLGRTSYNEQFF,TRBJ2-1,TRBV7-9
CASSYGRPGNEAFF,TRBJ1-1,TRBV6-5